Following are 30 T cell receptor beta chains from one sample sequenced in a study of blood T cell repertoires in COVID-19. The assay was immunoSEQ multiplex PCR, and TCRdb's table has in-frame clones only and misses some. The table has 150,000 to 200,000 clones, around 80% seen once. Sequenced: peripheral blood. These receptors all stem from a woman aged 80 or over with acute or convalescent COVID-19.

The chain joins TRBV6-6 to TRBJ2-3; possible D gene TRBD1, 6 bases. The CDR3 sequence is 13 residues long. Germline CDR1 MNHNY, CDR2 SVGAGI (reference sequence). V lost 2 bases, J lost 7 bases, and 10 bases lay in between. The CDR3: CASSYRGTNTQYF. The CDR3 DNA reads TGTGCCAGCAGTTACAGGGGGACGAATACGCAGTATTTT.

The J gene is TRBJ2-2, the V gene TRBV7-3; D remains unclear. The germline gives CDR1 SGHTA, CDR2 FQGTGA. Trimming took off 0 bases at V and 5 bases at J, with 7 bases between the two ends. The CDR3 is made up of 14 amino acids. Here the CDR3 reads CASSLTASTGELFF. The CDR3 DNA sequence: TGTGCCAGCAGCTTAACGGCATCTACCGGGGAGCTGTTTTTT.

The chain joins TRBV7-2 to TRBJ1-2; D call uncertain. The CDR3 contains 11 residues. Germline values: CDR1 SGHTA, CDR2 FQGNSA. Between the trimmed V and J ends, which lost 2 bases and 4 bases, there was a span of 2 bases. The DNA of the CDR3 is TGTGCCAGCAGCTTACGCTATGGCTACACCTTC. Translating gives CASSLRYGYTF.

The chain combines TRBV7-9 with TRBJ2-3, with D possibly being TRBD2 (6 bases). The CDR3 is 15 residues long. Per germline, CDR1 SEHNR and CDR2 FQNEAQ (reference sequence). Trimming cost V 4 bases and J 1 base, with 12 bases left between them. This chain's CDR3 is CASSWRGPGTDTQYF. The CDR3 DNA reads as TGTGCCAGCAGCTGGCGGGGCCCTGGCACAGATACGCAGTATTTT.

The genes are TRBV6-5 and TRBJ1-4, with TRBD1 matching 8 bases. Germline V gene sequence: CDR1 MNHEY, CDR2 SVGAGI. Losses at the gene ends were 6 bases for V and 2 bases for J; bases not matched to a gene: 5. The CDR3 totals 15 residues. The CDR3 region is CASSRRGHTNEKLFF. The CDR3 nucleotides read TGTGCCAGCAGCCGCAGGGGGCACACTAATGAAAAACTGTTTTTT.

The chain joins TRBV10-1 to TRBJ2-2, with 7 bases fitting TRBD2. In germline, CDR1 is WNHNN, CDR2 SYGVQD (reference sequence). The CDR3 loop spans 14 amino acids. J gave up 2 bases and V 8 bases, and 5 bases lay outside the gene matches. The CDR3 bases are TGCGCCAGCGTAGCGGGTCCTAACACCGGGGAGCTGTTTTTT. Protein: CASVAGPNTGELFF.

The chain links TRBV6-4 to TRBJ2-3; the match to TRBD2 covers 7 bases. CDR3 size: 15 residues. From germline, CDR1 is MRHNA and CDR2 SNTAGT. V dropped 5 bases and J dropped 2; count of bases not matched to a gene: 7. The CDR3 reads CASSPERGSTDTQYF. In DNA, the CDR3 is TGTGCCAGCAGTCCCGAGCGGGGATCCACAGATACGCAGTATTTT.

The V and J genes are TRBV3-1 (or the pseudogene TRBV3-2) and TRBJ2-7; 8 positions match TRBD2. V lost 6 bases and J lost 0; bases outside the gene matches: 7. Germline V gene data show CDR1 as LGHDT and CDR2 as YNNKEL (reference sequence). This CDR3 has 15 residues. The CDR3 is CASRPGLGSSYEQYF. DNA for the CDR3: TGTGCCAGCAGACCGGGACTAGGGAGCTCCTACGAGCAGTACTTC.

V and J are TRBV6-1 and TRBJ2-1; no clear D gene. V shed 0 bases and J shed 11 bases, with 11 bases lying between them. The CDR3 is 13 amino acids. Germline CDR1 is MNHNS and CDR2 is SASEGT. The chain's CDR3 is CASSEAQTTQQFF. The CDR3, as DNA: TGTGCCAGCAGTGAAGCGCAGACAACCCAGCAGTTCTTC.

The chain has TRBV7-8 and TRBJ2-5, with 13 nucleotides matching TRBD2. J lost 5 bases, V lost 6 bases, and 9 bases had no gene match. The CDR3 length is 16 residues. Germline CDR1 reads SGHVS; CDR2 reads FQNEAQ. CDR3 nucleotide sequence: TGTGCCAGCAGTTTCAAGACTAGCGGGGGGAGGGAGACCCAGTACTTC. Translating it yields CASSFKTSGGRETQYF.

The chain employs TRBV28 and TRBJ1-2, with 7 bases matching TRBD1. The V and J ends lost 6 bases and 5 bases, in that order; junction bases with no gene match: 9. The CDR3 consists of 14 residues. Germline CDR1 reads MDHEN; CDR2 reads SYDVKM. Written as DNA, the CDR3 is TGTGCCAGCAGACCAGGGGGGACAGTATATGGCTACACCTTC. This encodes CASRPGGTVYGYTF.

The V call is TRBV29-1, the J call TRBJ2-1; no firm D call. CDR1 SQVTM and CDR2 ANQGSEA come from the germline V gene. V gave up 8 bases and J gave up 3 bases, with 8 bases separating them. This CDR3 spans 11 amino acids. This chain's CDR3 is CSSYFYNEQFF. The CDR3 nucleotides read TGCAGCTCATACTTCTACAATGAGCAGTTCTTC.

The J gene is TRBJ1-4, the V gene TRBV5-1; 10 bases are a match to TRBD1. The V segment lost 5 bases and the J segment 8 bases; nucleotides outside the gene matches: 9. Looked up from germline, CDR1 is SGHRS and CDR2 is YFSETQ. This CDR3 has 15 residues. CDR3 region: CASRPPGTGDEKLFF. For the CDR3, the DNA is TGCGCCAGCAGACCACCCGGGACAGGGGACGAAAAACTGTTTTTT. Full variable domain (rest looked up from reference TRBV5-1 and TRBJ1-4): KAGVTQTPRYLIKTRGQQVTLSCSPISGHRSVSWYQQTPGQGLQFLFEYFSETQRNKGNFPGRFSGRQFSNSRSEMNVSTLELGDSALYLCASRPPGTGDEKLFFGSGTQLSVL.

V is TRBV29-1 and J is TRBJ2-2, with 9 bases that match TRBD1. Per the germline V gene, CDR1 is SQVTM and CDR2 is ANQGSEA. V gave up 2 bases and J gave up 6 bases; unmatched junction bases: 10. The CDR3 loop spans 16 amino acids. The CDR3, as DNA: TGCAGCGTTGAAACCCGGGACAGGGAATCGGCCGGGGAGCTGTTTTTT. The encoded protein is CSVETRDRESAGELFF.

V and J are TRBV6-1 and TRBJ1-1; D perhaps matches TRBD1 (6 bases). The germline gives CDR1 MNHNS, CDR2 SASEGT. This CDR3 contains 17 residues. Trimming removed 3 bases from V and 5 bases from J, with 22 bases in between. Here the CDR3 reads CASSDHPGQGTRTEAFF. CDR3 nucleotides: TGTGCCAGCAGTGACCACCCGGGGCAGGGGACCCGAACTGAAGCTTTCTTT.

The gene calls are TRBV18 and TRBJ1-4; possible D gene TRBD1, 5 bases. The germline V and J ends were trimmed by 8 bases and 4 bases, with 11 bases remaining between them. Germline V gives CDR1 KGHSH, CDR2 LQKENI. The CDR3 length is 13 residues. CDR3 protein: CASHKGFNEKLFF. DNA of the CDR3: TGTGCCAGCCACAAGGGGTTTAATGAAAAACTGTTTTTT.

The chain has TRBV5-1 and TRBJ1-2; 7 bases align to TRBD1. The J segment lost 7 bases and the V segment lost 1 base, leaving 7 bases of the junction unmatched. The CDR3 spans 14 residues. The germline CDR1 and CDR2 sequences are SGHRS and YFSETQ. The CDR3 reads CASSLIDRVSGYTF. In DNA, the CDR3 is TGCGCCAGCAGCTTGATCGACAGGGTGTCTGGCTACACCTTC.

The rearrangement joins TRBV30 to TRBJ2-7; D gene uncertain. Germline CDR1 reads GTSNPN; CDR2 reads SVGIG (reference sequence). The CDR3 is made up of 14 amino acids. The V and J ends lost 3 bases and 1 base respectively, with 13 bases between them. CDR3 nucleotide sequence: TGTGCCTGGAGGGATTCGTACGGGTCCTACGAGCAGTACTTC. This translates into CAWRDSYGSYEQYF. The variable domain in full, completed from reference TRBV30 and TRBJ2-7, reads SQTIHQWPATLVQPVGSPLSLECTVEGTSNPNLYWYRQAAGRGLQLLFYSVGIGQISSEVPQNLSASRPQDRQFILSSKKLLLSDSGFYLCAWRDSYGSYEQYFGPGTRLTVT.

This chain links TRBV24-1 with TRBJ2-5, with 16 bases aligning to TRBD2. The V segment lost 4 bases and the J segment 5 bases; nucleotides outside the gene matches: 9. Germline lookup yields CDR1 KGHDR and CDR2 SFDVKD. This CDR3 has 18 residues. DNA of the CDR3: TGTGCCACCAGTGACGCCGGGACTAGCGGGAGGGTCAGGGAGACCCAGTACTTC. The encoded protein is CATSDAGTSGRVRETQYF.

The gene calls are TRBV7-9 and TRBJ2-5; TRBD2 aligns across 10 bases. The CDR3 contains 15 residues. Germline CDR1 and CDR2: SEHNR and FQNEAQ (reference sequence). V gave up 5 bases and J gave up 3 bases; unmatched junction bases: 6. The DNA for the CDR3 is TGTGCCAGCAGCCGAGGACTAGCGGAAAAAGAGACCCAGTACTTC. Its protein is CASSRGLAEKETQYF.

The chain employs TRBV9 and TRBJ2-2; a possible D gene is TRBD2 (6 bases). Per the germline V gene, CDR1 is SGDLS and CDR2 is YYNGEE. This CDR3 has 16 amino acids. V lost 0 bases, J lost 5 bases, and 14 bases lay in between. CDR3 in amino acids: CASSVEGSGLTGELFF. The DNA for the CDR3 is TGTGCCAGCAGCGTAGAGGGTAGCGGACTAACCGGGGAGCTGTTTTTT. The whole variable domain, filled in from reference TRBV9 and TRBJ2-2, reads DSGVTQTPKHLITATGQRVTLRCSPRSGDLSVYWYQQSLDQGLQFLIQYYNGEERAKGNILERFSAQQFPDLHSELNLSSLELGDSALYFCASSVEGSGLTGELFFGEGSRLTVL.

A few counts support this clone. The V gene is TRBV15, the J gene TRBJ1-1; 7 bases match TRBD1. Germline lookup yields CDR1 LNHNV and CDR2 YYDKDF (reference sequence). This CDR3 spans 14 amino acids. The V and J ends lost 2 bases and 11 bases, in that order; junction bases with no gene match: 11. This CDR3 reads CATSRTGTVVGAFF. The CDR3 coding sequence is TGTGCCACCAGCAGAACCGGGACAGTAGTTGGTGCTTTCTTT.

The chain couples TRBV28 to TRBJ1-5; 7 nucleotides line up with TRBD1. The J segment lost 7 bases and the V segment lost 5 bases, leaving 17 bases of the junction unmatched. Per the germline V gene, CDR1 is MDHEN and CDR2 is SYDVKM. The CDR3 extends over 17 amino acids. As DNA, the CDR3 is TGTGCCAGCAGTCCGTACGACAGGGTTCTTATTTCCCAGCCCCAGCATTTT. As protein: CASSPYDRVLISQPQHF.

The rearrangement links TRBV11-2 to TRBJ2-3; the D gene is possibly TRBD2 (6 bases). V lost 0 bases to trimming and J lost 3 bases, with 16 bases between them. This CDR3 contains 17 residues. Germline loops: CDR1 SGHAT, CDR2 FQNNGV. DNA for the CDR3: TGTGCCAGCAGCTTAGACTTACGGGGGAAAAGGACAGATACGCAGTATTTT. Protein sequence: CASSLDLRGKRTDTQYF. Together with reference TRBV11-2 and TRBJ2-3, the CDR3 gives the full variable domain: EAGVAQSPRYKIIEKRQSVAFWCNPISGHATLYWYQQILGQGPKLLIQFQNNGVVDDSQLPKDRFSAERLKGVDSTLKIQPAKLEDSAVYLCASSLDLRGKRTDTQYFGPGTRLTVL.

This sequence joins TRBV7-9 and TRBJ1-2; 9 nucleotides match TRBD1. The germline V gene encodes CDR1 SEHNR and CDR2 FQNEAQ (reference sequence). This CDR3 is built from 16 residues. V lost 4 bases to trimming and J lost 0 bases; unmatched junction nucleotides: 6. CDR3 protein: CASSWRTGDPNYGYTF. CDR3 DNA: TGTGCCAGCAGCTGGAGGACAGGGGACCCTAACTATGGCTACACCTTC.

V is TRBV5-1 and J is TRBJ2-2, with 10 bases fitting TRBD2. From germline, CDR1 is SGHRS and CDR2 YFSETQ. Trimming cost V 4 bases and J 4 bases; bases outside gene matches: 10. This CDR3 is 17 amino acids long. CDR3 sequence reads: CASSLRTSGGITGELFF. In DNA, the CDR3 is TGCGCCAGCAGCCTGAGGACTAGCGGAGGAATCACCGGGGAGCTGTTTTTT.

The CDR3 nucleotides are TGTGCCAGCTGGACAGGAATCGGGGAGCTGTTTTTT. It encodes CASWTGIGELFF. This rearrangement joins TRBV25-1 to TRBJ2-2, with 7 bases fitting TRBD1. Germline CDR1 is MGHDK and CDR2 is SYGVNS. The V and J ends lost 8 bases and 7 bases, in that order; junction bases with no gene match: 4. The CDR3 is 12 amino acids.

This CDR3 reads CASSDGRNYGYTF. CDR3 in DNA: TGTGCCAGCAGTGATGGGAGGAACTATGGCTACACCTTC. The V call is TRBV6-4, the J call TRBJ1-2, with D unresolved. Trimming took off 3 bases at V and 2 bases at J, with 7 bases between the two ends. Germline CDR1 and CDR2: MRHNA and SNTAGT. This CDR3 comprises 13 residues.

CDR3 bases: TGCGCCAGCAGCTACGTAGCGGGGGGCTACGAGCAGTACTTC. Translation gives CASSYVAGGYEQYF. V and J are TRBV5-1 and TRBJ2-7; 10 bases map to TRBD2. The trim removed 3 bases at V and 3 bases at J, leaving 3 bases unmatched. This CDR3 is 14 amino acids long. In germline, CDR1 is SGHRS, CDR2 YFSETQ.

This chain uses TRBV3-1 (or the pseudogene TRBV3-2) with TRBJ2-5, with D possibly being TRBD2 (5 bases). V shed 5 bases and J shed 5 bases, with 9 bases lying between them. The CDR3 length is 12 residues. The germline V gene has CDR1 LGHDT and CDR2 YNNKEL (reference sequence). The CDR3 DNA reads TGTGCCAGCAGCTCCCCGGGGGAGACCCAGTACTTC. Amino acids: CASSSPGETQYF.